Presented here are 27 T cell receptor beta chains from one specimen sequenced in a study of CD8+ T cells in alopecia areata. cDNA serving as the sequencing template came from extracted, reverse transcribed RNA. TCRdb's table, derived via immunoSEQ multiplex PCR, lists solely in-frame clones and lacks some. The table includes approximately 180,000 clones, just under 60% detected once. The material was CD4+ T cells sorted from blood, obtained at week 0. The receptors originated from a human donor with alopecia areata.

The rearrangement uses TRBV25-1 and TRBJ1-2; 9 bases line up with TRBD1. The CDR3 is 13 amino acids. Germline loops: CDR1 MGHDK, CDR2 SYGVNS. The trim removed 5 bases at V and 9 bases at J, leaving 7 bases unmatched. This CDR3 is CASSNGQGTSYTF. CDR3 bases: TGTGCCAGCAGTAACGGACAGGGGACGAGCTACACCTTC.

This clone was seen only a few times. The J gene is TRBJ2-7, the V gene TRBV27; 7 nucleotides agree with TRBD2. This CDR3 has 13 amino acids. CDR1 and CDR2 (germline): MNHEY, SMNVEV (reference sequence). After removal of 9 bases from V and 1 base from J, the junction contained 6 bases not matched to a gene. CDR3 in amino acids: CASSSGDSYEQYF. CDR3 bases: TGTGCCAGTTCTAGCGGTGATTCCTACGAGCAGTACTTC.

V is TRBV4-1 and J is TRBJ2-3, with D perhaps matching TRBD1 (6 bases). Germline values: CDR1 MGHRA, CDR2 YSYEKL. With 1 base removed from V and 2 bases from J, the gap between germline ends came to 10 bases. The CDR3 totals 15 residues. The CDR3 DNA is TGCGCCAGCAGCCAAGTACCAGGGGCCACAGATACGCAGTATTTT. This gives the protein CASSQVPGATDTQYF.

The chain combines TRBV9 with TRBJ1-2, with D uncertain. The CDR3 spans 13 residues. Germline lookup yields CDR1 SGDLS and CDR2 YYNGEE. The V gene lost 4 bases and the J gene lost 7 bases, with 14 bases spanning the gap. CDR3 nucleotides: TGTGCCAGCAGCCTACCCCCCACCGCTGGCTACACCTTC. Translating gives CASSLPPTAGYTF.

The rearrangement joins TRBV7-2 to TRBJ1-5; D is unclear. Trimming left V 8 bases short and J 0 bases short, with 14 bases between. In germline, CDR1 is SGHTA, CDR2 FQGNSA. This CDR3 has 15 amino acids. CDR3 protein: CASSRDTVSNQPQHF. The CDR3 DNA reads TGTGCCAGCTCCCGAGATACGGTTAGCAATCAGCCCCAGCATTTT. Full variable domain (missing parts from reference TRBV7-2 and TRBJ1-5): GAGVSQSPSNKVTEKGKDVELRCDPISGHTALYWYRQSLGQGLEFLIYFQGNSAPDKSGLPSDRFSAERTGGSVSTLTIQRTQQEDSAVYLCASSRDTVSNQPQHFGDGTRLSIL.

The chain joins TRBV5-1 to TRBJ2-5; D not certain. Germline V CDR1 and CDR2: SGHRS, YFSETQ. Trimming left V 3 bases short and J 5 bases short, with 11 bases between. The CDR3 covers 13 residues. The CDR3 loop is CASSWNIGETQYF. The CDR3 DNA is TGCGCCAGCAGCTGGAACATAGGGGAGACCCAGTACTTC.

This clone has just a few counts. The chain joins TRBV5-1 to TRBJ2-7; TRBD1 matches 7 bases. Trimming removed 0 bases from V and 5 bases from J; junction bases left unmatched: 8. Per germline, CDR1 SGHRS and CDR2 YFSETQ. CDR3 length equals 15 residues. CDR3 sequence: CASSLAPGGLNEQYF. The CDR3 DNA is TGCGCCAGCAGCTTGGCCCCAGGGGGTCTCAACGAGCAGTACTTC.

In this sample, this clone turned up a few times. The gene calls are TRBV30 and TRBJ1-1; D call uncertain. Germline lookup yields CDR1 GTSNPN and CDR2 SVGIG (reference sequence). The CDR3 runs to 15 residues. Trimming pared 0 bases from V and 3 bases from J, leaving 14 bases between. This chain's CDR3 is CAWSVLPGLDTEAFF. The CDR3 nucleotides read TGTGCCTGGAGTGTACTCCCTGGCTTGGACACTGAAGCTTTCTTT. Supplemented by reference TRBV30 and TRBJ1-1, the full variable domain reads SQTIHQWPATLVQPVGSPLSLECTVEGTSNPNLYWYRQAAGRGLQLLFYSVGIGQISSEVPQNLSASRPQDRQFILSSKKLLLSDSGFYLCAWSVLPGLDTEAFFGQGTRLTVV.

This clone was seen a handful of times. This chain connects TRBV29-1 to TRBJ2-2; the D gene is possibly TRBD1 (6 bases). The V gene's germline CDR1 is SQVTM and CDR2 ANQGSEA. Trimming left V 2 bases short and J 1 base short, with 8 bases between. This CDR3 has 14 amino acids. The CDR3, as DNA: TGCAGCGTTGAACAGACAGGGAACACCGGGGAGCTGTTTTTT. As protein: CSVEQTGNTGELFF.

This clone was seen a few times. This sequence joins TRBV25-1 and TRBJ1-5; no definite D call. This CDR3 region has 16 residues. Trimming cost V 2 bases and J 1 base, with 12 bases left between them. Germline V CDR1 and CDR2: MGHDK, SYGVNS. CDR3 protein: CASSERVQKSNQPQHF. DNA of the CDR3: TGTGCCAGCAGTGAAAGGGTCCAGAAAAGCAATCAGCCCCAGCATTTT.

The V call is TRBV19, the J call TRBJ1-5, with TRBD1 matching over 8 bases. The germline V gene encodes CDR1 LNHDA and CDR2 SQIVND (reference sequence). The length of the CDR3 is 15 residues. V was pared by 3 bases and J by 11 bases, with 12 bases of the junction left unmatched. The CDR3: CASSIQVDRGIAQHF. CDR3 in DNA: TGTGCCAGTAGTATCCAAGTTGACAGGGGAATCGCCCAGCATTTT.

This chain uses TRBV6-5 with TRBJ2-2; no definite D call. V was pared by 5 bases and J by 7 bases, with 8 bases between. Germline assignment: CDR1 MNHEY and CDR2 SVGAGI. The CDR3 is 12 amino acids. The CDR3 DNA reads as TGTGCCAGCAGTCCCCGTGTCGGGGAGCTGTTTTTT. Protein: CASSPRVGELFF.

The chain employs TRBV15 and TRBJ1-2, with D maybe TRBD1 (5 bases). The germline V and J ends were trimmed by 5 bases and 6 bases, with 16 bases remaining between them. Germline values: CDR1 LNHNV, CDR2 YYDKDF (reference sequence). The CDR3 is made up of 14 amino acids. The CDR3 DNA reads TGTGCCACCAGCGCGGGACGACGCAATAATGGCTACACCTTC. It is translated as CATSAGRRNNGYTF.

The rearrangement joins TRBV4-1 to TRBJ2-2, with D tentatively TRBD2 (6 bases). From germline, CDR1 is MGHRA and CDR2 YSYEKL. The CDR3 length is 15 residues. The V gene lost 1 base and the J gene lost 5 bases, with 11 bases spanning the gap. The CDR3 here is CASSQVMTRTGELFF. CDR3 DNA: TGCGCCAGCAGCCAAGTAATGACTAGGACCGGGGAGCTGTTTTTT.

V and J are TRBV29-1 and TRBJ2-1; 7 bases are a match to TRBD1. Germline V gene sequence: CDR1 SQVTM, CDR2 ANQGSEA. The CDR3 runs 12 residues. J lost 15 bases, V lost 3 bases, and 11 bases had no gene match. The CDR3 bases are TGCAGCGTTGAGAACCGGACAGGACAGTTGTTCTTC. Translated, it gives CSVENRTGQLFF.

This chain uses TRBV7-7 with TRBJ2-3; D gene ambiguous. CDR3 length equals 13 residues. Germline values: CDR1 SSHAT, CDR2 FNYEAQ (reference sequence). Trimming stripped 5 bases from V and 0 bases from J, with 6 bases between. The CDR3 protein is CASSPDSTDTQYF. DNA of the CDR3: TGTGCCAGCAGCCCTGATAGCACAGATACGCAGTATTTT. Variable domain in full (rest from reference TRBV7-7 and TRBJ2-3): GAGVSQSPRYKVTKRGQDVTLRCDPISSHATLYWYQQALGQGPEFLTYFNYEAQPDKSGLPSDRFSAERPEGSISTLTIQRTEQRDSAMYRCASSPDSTDTQYFGPGTRLTVL.

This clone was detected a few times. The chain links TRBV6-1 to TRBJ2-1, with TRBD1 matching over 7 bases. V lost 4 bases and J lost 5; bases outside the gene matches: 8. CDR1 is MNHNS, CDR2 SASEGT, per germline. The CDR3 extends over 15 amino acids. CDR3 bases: TGTGCCAGCAGTGGCAGACAGGGTGGTAACAATGAGCAGTTCTTC. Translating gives CASSGRQGGNNEQFF.

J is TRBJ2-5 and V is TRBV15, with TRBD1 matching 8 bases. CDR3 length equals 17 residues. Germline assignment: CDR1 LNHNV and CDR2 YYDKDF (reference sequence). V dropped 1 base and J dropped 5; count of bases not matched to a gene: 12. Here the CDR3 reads CATSRGQGNGRGETQYF. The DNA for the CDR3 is TGTGCCACCAGCAGAGGACAGGGGAATGGTCGAGGGGAGACCCAGTACTTC.

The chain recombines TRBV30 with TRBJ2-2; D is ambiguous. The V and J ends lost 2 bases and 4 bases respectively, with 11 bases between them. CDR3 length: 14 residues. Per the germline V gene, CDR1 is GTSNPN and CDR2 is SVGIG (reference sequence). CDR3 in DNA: TGTGCCTGGAGTTTTGTAAAGGGCACCGGGGAGCTGTTTTTT. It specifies CAWSFVKGTGELFF.

CDR3 in amino acids: CASSQDTMTSGVETQYF. The CDR3 nucleotides are TGTGCCAGCAGCCAGGATACGATGACTAGCGGGGTTGAGACCCAGTACTTC. The genes are TRBV4-2 and TRBJ2-5, with 11 nucleotides matching TRBD2. Trimming at V came to 3 bases and at J to 5 bases, leaving 11 bases not matched to a gene. The CDR3 spans 17 residues. Germline CDR1 reads LGHNA; CDR2 reads YNFKEQ.

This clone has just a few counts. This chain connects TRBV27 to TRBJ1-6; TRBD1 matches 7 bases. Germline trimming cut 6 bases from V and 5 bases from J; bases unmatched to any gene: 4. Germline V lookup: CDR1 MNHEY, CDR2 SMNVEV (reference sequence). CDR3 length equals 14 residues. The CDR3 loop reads CASRPQGNNSPLHF. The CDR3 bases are TGTGCCAGCAGACCACAGGGGAATAATTCACCCCTCCACTTT.

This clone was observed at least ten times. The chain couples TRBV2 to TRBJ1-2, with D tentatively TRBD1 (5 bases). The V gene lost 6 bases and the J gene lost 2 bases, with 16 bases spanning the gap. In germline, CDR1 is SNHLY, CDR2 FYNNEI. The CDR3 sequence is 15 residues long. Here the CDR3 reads CASRSGTLENYGYTF. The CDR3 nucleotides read TGTGCCAGCAGAAGCGGGACTCTCGAAAACTATGGCTACACCTTC.

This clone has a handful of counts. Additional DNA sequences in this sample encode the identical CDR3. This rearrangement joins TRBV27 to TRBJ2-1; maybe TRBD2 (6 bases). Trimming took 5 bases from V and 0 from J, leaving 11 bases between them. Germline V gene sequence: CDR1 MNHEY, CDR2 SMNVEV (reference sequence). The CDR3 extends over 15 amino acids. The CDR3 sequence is CASSPGTGSYNEQFF. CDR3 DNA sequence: TGTGCCAGCAGTCCGGGGACTGGCTCCTACAATGAGCAGTTCTTC.

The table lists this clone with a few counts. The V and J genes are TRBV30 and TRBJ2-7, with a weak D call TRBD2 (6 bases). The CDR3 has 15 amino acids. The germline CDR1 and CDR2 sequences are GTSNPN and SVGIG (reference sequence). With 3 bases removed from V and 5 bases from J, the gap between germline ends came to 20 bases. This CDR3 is CAWSLAQGGADEQYF. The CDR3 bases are TGTGCCTGGAGCCTTGCACAAGGAGGGGCCGACGAGCAGTACTTC.

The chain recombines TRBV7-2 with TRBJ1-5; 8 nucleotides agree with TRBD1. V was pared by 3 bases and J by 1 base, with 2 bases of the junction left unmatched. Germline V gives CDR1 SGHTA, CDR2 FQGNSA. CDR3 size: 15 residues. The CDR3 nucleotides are TGTGCCAGCAGCTTCGACAGGGGAAGCAATCAGCCCCAGCATTTT. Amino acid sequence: CASSFDRGSNQPQHF.

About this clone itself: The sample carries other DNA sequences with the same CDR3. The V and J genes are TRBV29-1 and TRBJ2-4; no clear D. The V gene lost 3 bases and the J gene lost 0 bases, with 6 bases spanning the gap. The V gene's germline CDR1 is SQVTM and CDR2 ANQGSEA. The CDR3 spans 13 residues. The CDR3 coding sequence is TGCAGCGTTGAGGGCAGAGCCAAAAACATTCAGTACTTC. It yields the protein CSVEGRAKNIQYF.

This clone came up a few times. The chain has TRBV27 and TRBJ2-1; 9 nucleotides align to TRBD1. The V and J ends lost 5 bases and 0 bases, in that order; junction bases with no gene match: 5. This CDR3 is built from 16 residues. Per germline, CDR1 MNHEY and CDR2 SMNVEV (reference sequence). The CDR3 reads CASSRTGGLSYNEQFF. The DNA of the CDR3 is TGTGCCAGCAGTCGAACAGGGGGCCTCTCCTACAATGAGCAGTTCTTC.